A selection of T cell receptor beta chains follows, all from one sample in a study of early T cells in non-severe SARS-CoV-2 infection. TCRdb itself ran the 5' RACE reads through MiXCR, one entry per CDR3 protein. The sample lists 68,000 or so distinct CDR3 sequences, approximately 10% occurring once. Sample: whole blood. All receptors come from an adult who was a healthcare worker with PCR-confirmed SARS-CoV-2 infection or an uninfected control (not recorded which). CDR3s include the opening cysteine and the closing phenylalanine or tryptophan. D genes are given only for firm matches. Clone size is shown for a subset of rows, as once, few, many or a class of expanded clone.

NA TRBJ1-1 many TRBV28 CASSGGTGYTEAFF TGTGCCAGCAGTGGCGGGACGGGGTACACTGAAGCTTTCTTT
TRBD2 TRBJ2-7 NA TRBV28 CASGRELAIEQYF TGTGCCAGCGGAAGAGAACTAGCGATCGAGCAGTACTTC
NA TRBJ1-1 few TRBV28 CASSYSGRTEAFF TGTGCCAGCAGTTATTCAGGGCGGACTGAAGCTTTCTTT
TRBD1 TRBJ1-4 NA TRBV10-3 CATRDRANEKLFF TGTGCCACCCGGGACAGAGCTAATGAAAAACTGTTTTTT
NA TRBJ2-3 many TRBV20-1 CSARLGSTDTQYF TGCAGTGCTAGGTTAGGCAGCACAGATACGCAGTATTTT
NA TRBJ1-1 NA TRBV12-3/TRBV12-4 CASSFRHRNTEAFF TGTGCCAGCAGTTTCCGGCATAGGAACACTGAAGCTTTCTTT
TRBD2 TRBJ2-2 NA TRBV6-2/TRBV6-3 CASSSTSEYTGELFF TGTGCCAGCAGTTCCACTAGCGAATACACCGGGGAGCTGTTTTTT
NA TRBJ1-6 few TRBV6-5 CASSGYLNSPLHF TGTGCCAGCAGCGGCTACTTGAATTCACCCCTCCACTTT
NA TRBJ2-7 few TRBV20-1 CSARDVDSYEQYF TGCAGTGCTAGAGATGTTGACTCCTACGAGCAGTACTTC
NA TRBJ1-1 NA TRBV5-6 CASSSPGHPNTEAFF TGTGCCAGCAGCTCTCCGGGACACCCGAACACTGAAGCTTTCTTT
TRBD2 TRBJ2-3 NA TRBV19 CASSPGTSGSYTQYF TGTGCCAGTAGTCCAGGGACTAGCGGGAGTTATACGCAGTATTTT
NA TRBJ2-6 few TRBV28 CASRPGLSSSGANVLTF TGTGCCAGCAGGCCAGGCCTTTCCTCCTCTGGGGCCAACGTCCTGACTTTC